One and the same sample provided the 17 T cell receptor beta chains below, sequenced in a study of cytomegalovirus exposure and HLA in healthy donors. It was with 60 Vbeta and 13 Jbeta primers that the PCR ran. The repertoire was sequenced with immunoSEQ multiplex PCR; TCRdb's copy has only in-frame clones and lacks some. The data contain roughly 190,000 clones, nearly 80% of them singletons. Specimen: PBMCs. Source of these receptors: a female donor in good health and CMV-seronegative.

V and J are TRBV27 and TRBJ2-5, with D possibly TRBD2 on 6 matching bases. The germline CDR1 and CDR2 sequences are MNHEY and SMNVEV (reference sequence). The CDR3 totals 14 residues. The ends were cut back, 0 bases at V and 7 bases at J, with 12 bases in the middle. CDR3 DNA sequence: TGTGCCAGCAGTTTATCAGGGGAGGTGTCGACCCAGTACTTC. It yields the protein CASSLSGEVSTQYF.

The rearrangement joins TRBV5-5 to TRBJ2-7; 7 positions match TRBD1. The trim removed 4 bases at V and 7 bases at J, leaving 11 bases unmatched. The length of the CDR3 is 14 residues. Germline CDR1 SGHKS, CDR2 YYEKEE (reference sequence). CDR3 loop: CASSEGAPLEEQYF. CDR3 bases: TGTGCCAGCAGCGAGGGGGCCCCACTAGAAGAGCAGTACTTC.

The V gene is TRBV2, the J gene TRBJ1-6, with D possibly being TRBD1 (6 bases). This CDR3 spans 13 amino acids. Trimming pared 5 bases from V and 7 bases from J, leaving 9 bases between. Germline V gene data show CDR1 as SNHLY and CDR2 as FYNNEI. CDR3: CASSRGSNSPLHF. The CDR3 DNA reads as TGTGCCAGCAGTAGGGGGTCCAATTCACCCCTCCACTTT.

V and J are TRBV9 and TRBJ2-1; 8 bases match TRBD2. Per the germline V gene, CDR1 is SGDLS and CDR2 is YYNGEE. This CDR3 is 16 amino acids long. V shed 5 bases and J 4 bases; nucleotides not matched to a gene: 11. Written as DNA, the CDR3 is TGTGCCAGCAGTCATATACCGGGACTAGAGTACAATGAGCAGTTCTTC. Protein product: CASSHIPGLEYNEQFF.

The V gene is TRBV25-1, the J gene TRBJ2-7; TRBD1 agrees at 9 bases. Germline V lookup: CDR1 MGHDK, CDR2 SYGVNS. This CDR3 contains 15 residues. The ends lost 6 bases at V and 5 bases at J; junction bases unmatched: 11. The CDR3 protein is CASRPKSGTGHEQYF. The CDR3 nucleotides read TGTGCCAGCAGACCGAAATCCGGGACAGGGCACGAGCAGTACTTC.

Only one count was recorded for this clone. The chain recombines TRBV7-2 with TRBJ2-7, with 13 bases aligning to TRBD2. This CDR3 comprises 16 residues. Germline CDR1 SGHTA, CDR2 FQGNSA. V shed 5 bases and J 2 bases; nucleotides not matched to a gene: 6. CDR3: CASSVYGLAGAYEQYF. CDR3 nucleotide sequence: TGTGCCAGCAGCGTTTATGGACTAGCGGGGGCCTACGAGCAGTACTTC.

This clone was recorded once. The chain links TRBV28 to TRBJ2-2; D might be TRBD2 (5 bases). Trimming stripped 7 bases from V and 6 bases from J, with 18 bases between. This CDR3 has 15 amino acids. CDR1 and CDR2 (germline): MDHEN, SYDVKM. The CDR3 is CASTRRGSLAGELFF. The CDR3 DNA follows: TGTGCCAGCACCCGGAGAGGGTCCTTAGCCGGGGAGCTGTTTTTT.

The sample holds one count of this clone. The chain recombines TRBV9 with TRBJ2-1; TRBD2 agrees at 7 bases. This CDR3 is 17 amino acids long. V shed 0 bases and J 5 bases; nucleotides not matched to a gene: 11. Germline CDR1 reads SGDLS; CDR2 reads YYNGEE. The CDR3 sequence is CASSVDPPSGVNNEQFF. The CDR3 DNA sequence: TGTGCCAGCAGCGTAGATCCACCTAGCGGCGTTAACAATGAGCAGTTCTTC.

The chain's CDR3 is CASRGQGNEQFF. CDR3 bases: TGTGCCAGCCGGGGACAGGGTAATGAGCAGTTCTTC. This chain connects TRBV6-1 to TRBJ2-1; 9 bases line up with TRBD1. Per the germline V gene, CDR1 is MNHNS and CDR2 is SASEGT. V was clipped by 8 bases and J by 7 bases; unmatched bases: 3. The CDR3 totals 12 residues.

This clone has more than one count but fewer than ten. V is TRBV28 and J is TRBJ1-4; TRBD1 might be the D (5 bases). This CDR3 is 16 amino acids long. Trimming cost V 5 bases and J 0 bases, with 13 bases left between them. The germline V gene encodes CDR1 MDHEN and CDR2 SYDVKM. The DNA for the CDR3 is TGTGCCAGCAGTCCGTCCTTGACAGCAACTAATGAAAAACTGTTTTTT. As protein: CASSPSLTATNEKLFF.

The chain is built from TRBV27 and TRBJ2-7, with a tentative D call TRBD2 (7 bases). Germline CDR1 MNHEY, CDR2 SMNVEV (reference sequence). V lost 7 bases and J 1 base, leaving 20 bases between the germline ends. The CDR3 length is 16 residues. Written as DNA, the CDR3 is TGTGCCAGCACCCCCGGGTGGGGGGGGCCTTCCTACGAGCAGTACTTC. This encodes CASTPGWGGPSYEQYF.

The chain couples TRBV6-6 to TRBJ2-7; 9 positions agree with TRBD1. The CDR3 runs 14 residues. The V segment lost 5 bases and the J segment 0 bases; nucleotides outside the gene matches: 2. Looked up from germline, CDR1 is MNHNY and CDR2 is SVGAGI (reference sequence). The CDR3, as DNA: TGTGCCAGCAGTCAGACAGGGGGCTCCTACGAGCAGTACTTC. Protein product: CASSQTGGSYEQYF.

This rearrangement joins TRBV6-5 to TRBJ1-1, with D perhaps matching TRBD1 (5 bases). The CDR3 runs 15 residues. V was pared by 8 bases and J by 4 bases, with 20 bases between. Germline loops: CDR1 MNHEY, CDR2 SVGAGI. The CDR3 spells CASSNTRAPSTEAFF. In DNA, the CDR3 is TGTGCCAGCTCCAACACCAGGGCCCCCAGCACTGAAGCTTTCTTT.

V usage is TRBV4-1 and J usage is TRBJ1-2; D not certain. Germline CDR1 and CDR2: MGHRA and YSYEKL. The CDR3 extends over 16 amino acids. Trimming cost V 1 base and J 2 bases, with 14 bases left between them. In nucleotides, the CDR3 is TGCGCCAGCAGCCAAGGCGGGAGCATCTTGAACTATGGCTACACCTTC. This translates into CASSQGGSILNYGYTF.

The chain carries TRBV7-7 and TRBJ2-5, with 9 positions matching TRBD1. Losses at the gene ends were 6 bases for V and 6 bases for J; bases not matched to a gene: 5. The CDR3 totals 13 residues. Germline V CDR1 and CDR2: SSHAT, FNYEAQ (reference sequence). The CDR3 protein is CASSRGQGQTQYF. For the CDR3, the DNA is TGTGCCAGCAGTCGAGGACAGGGGCAGACCCAGTACTTC.

The V call is TRBV19, the J call TRBJ1-6; TRBD1 aligns across 7 bases. The CDR3 is 13 amino acids. The V segment lost 9 bases and the J segment 6 bases; nucleotides outside the gene matches: 5. Germline V gives CDR1 LNHDA, CDR2 SQIVND (reference sequence). CDR3 coding DNA: TGTGCCAGCCGGGACAGTTCTAATTCACCCCTCCACTTT. Protein sequence: CASRDSSNSPLHF.

This chain joins TRBV28 and TRBJ2-7, with D maybe TRBD1 (6 bases). The V gene lost 5 bases and the J gene lost 0 bases, with 17 bases spanning the gap. CDR1 is MDHEN and CDR2 is SYDVKM in the germline V gene. The CDR3 covers 16 residues. The CDR3 is CASSPTDRYSSYEQYF. CDR3 sequence (DNA): TGTGCCAGCAGTCCGACCGACAGGTACAGCTCCTACGAGCAGTACTTC.